These 4 T cell receptor beta chains came from one sample sequenced in a study of blood T cell repertoires in COVID-19. This table comes from immunoSEQ multiplex PCR, and its TCRdb copy is limited to in-frame clones, with some not included. This sample carries some 180,000 clones, roughly 84% of them seen once, and the ten largest clones take about a tenth. The sample was peripheral blood. The receptors were sampled from a man in his sixties or seventies with active or convalescent COVID-19.

The chain links TRBV6-2 or TRBV6-3 to TRBJ1-2, with D perhaps matching TRBD1 (6 bases). V shed 5 bases and J shed 5 bases, with 9 bases lying between them. The germline gives CDR1 MNHEY, CDR2 SVGEGT. The CDR3 sequence is 12 residues long. CDR3 nucleotide sequence: TGTGCCAGCAGTCAGACAGGTTATGGCTACACCTTC. This codes for CASSQTGYGYTF.

The V and J genes are TRBV3-1 (or the pseudogene TRBV3-2) and TRBJ1-4; TRBD1 matches 9 bases. From germline, CDR1 is LGHDT and CDR2 YNNKEL (reference sequence). V was pared by 4 bases and J by 3 bases, with 9 bases of the junction left unmatched. This CDR3 contains 17 residues. The CDR3 coding sequence is TGTGCCAGCAGCCGACTGGACAGGGGCCTTTCTAATGAAAAACTGTTTTTT. As protein: CASSRLDRGLSNEKLFF.

This rearrangement joins TRBV2 to TRBJ2-1, with TRBD1 identical over 7 bases. The trim removed 6 bases at V and 5 bases at J, leaving 4 bases unmatched. The CDR3 runs 13 residues. Germline V gene data show CDR1 as SNHLY and CDR2 as FYNNEI. In nucleotides, the CDR3 is TGTGCCAGCAGGACAGGGTATAACAATGAGCAGTTCTTC. It translates to CASRTGYNNEQFF. Full variable domain (rest looked up from reference TRBV2 and TRBJ2-1): EPEVTQTPSHQVTQMGQEVILRCVPISNHLYFYWYRQILGQKVEFLVSFYNNEISEKSEIFDDQFSVERPDGSNFTLKIRSTKLEDSAMYFCASRTGYNNEQFFGPGTRLTVL.

This sequence joins TRBV11-2 and TRBJ1-5; no clear D gene. The V gene lost 5 bases and the J gene lost 4 bases, with 6 bases spanning the gap. This CDR3 has 12 residues. Per the germline V gene, CDR1 is SGHAT and CDR2 is FQNNGV. In DNA, the CDR3 is TGTGCCAGCAGCCTCCAGAATCAGCCCCAGCATTTT. It specifies CASSLQNQPQHF.